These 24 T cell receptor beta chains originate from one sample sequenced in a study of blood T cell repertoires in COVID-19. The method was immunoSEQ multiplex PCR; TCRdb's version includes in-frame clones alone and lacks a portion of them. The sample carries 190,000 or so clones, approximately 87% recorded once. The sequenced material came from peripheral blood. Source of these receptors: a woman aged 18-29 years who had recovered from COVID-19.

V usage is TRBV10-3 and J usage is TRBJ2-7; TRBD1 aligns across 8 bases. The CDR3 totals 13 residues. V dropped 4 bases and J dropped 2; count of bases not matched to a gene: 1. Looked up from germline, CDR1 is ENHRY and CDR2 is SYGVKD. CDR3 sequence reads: CAISVTGAYEQYV. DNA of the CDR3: TGTGCCATCAGTGTGACAGGGGCCTACGAGCAGTACGTC.

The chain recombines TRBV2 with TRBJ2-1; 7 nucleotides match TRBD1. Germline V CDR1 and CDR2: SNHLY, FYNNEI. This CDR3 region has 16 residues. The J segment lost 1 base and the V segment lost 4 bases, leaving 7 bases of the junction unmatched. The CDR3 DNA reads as TGTGCCAGCAGTGGCCGGGACAGCATTTCCTACAATGAGCAGTTCTTC. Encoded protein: CASSGRDSISYNEQFF. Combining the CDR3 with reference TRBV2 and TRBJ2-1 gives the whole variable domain EPEVTQTPSHQVTQMGQEVILRCVPISNHLYFYWYRQILGQKVEFLVSFYNNEISEKSEIFDDQFSVERPDGSNFTLKIRSTKLEDSAMYFCASSGRDSISYNEQFFGPGTRLTVL.

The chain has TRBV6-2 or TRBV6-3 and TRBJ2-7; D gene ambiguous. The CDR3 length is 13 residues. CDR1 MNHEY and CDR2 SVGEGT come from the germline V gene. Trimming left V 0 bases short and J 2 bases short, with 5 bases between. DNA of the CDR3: TGTGCCAGCAGTTACTCTACAGCCTACGAGCAGTACGTC. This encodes CASSYSTAYEQYV.

CDR3 sequence: CASSQDAENTEAFF. The CDR3, as DNA: TGTGCCAGCAGCCAAGACGCGGAGAACACTGAAGCTTTCTTT. This chain links TRBV4-2 with TRBJ1-1; D remains ambiguous. The germline V gene has CDR1 LGHNA and CDR2 YNFKEQ. The CDR3 extends over 14 amino acids. V dropped 0 bases and J dropped 1 base, with 6 bases sitting between them.

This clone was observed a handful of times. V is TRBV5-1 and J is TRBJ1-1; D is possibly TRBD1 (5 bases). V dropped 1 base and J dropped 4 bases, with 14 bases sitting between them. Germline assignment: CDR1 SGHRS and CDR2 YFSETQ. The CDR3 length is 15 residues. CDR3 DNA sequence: TGCGCCAGCAGCTTGAATCAGGGAGGAGGCACTGAAGCTTTCTTT. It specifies CASSLNQGGGTEAFF.

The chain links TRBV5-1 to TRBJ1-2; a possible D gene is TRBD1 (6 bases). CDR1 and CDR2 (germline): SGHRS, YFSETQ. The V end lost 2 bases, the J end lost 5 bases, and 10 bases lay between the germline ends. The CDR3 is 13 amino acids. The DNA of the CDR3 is TGCGCCAGCAGCTTCGGACAGATGTATGGCTACACCTTC. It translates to CASSFGQMYGYTF.

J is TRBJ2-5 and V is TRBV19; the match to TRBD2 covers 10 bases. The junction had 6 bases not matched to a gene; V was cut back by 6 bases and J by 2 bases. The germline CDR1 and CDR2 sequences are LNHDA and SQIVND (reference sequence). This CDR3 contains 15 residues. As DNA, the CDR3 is TGTGCCAGTAGGTCTAGCGGGAGACCTCAAGAGACCCAGTACTTC. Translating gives CASRSSGRPQETQYF.

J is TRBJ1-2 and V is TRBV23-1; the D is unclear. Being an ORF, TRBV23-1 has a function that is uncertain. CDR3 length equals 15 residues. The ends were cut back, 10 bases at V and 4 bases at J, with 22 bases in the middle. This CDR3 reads CATHPPVWSAYGYTF. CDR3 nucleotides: TGCGCCACCCATCCACCTGTCTGGAGCGCCTATGGCTACACCTTC.

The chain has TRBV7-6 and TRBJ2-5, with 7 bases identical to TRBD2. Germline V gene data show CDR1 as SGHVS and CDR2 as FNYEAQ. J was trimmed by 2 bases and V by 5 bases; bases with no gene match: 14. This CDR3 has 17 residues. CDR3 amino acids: CASSPGLVGAMQETQYF. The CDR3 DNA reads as TGTGCCAGCAGCCCCGGACTAGTCGGAGCCATGCAAGAGACCCAGTACTTC.

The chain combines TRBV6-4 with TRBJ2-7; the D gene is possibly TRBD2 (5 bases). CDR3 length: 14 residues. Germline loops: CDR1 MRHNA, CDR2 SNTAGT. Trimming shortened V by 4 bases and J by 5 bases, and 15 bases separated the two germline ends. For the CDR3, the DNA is TGTGCCAGCAGTGTAGAGGACTCCCCCCACGAGCAGTACGTC. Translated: CASSVEDSPHEQYV.

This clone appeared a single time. CDR3 region: CASSGDRGPYNEQFF. The CDR3 bases are TGTGCCAGCTCTGGCGACAGGGGACCATACAATGAGCAGTTCTTC. The chain uses TRBV6-6 and TRBJ2-1; the match to TRBD1 covers 8 bases. Germline V gene data show CDR1 as MNHNY and CDR2 as SVGAGI (reference sequence). The CDR3 is 15 residues long. Unmatched junction bases numbered 10, after V lost 8 bases and J lost 4 bases.

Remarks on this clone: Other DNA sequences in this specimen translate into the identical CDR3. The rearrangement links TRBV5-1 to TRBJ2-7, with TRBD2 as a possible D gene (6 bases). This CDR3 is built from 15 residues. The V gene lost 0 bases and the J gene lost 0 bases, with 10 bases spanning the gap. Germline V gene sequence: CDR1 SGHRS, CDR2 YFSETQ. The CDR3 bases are TGCGCCAGCAGCTTGGCTGGAGGGAGCTCCTACGAGCAGTACTTC. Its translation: CASSLAGGSSYEQYF.

CDR3 in DNA: TGCGCCAGCAGCTCGCCTTCGGGGGACAGGGGTAATTCACCCCTCCACTTT. Its translation is CASSSPSGDRGNSPLHF. This chain links TRBV4-1 with TRBJ1-6; TRBD1 matches at 10 bases. CDR1 and CDR2 (germline): MGHRA, YSYEKL. This CDR3 has 17 amino acids. Losses at the gene ends were 5 bases for V and 6 bases for J; bases not matched to a gene: 10.

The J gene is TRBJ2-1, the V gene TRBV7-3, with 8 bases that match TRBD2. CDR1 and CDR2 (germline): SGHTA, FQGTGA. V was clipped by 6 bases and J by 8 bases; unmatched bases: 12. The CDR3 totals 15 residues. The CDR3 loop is CASRMGSGSFDEQFF. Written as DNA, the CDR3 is TGTGCCAGCAGGATGGGCAGCGGGAGTTTCGATGAGCAGTTCTTC. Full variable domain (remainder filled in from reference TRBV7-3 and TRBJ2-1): GAGVSQTPSNKVTEKGKYVELRCDPISGHTALYWYRQSLGQGPEFLIYFQGTGAADDSGLPNDRFFAVRPEGSVSTLKIQRTERGDSAVYLCASRMGSGSFDEQFFGPGTRLTVL.

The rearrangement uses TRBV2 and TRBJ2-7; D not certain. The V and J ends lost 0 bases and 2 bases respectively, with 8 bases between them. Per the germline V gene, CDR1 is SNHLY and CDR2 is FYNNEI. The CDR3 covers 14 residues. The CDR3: CASSEASQTYEQYV. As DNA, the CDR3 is TGTGCCAGCAGTGAAGCCTCGCAGACCTACGAGCAGTACGTC.

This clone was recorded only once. The CDR3 bases are TGTGCCAGCAGCGGATTAGCGGGAGACGACTACAATGAGCAGTTCTTC. Protein: CASSGLAGDDYNEQFF. The rearrangement links TRBV9 to TRBJ2-1; 9 bases are a match to TRBD2. Losses at the gene ends were 3 bases for V and 3 bases for J; bases not matched to a gene: 7. Germline V gene data show CDR1 as SGDLS and CDR2 as YYNGEE. This CDR3 is built from 16 residues.

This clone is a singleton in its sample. The DNA of the CDR3 is TGTGCCAGCACCCGAGTGGGGCTCACAGATACGCAGTATTTT. This codes for CASTRVGLTDTQYF. The chain combines TRBV27 with TRBJ2-3, with D maybe TRBD1 (5 bases). The CDR3 loop spans 14 amino acids. V gave up 7 bases and J gave up 2 bases, with 13 bases separating them. Looked up from germline, CDR1 is MNHEY and CDR2 is SMNVEV (reference sequence).

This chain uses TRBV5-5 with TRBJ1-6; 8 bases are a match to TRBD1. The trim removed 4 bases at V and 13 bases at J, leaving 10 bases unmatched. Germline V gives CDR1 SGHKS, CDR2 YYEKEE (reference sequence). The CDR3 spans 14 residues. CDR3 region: CASSVGDRTLPLHF. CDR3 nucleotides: TGTGCCAGCAGCGTAGGGGACAGGACTCTTCCCCTCCACTTT.

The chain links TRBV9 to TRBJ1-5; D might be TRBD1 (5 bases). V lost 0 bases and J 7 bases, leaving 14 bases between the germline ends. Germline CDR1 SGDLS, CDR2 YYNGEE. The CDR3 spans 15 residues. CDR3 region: CASSVGGEGGQPQHF. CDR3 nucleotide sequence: TGTGCCAGCAGCGTAGGGGGGGAGGGCGGCCAGCCCCAGCATTTT.

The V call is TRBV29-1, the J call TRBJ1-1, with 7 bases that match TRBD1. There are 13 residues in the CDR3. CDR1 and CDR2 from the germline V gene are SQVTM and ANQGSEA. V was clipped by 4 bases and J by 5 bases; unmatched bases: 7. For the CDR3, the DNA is TGCAGCGTTGCCCAGGGGGGAGAAACTGAAGCTTTCTTT. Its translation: CSVAQGGETEAFF.

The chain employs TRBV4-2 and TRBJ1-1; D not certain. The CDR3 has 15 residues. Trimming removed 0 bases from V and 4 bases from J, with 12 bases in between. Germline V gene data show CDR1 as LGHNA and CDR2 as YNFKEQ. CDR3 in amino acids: CASSQDRGIGTEAFF. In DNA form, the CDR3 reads TGTGCCAGCAGCCAAGATCGGGGAATAGGCACTGAAGCTTTCTTT.

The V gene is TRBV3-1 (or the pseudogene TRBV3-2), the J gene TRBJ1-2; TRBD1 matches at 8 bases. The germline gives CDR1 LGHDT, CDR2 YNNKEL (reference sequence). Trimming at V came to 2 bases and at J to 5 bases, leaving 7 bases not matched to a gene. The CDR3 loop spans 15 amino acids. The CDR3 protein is CASSQKQGGLYGYTF. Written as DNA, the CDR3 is TGTGCCAGCAGCCAAAAACAGGGGGGATTATATGGCTACACCTTC.

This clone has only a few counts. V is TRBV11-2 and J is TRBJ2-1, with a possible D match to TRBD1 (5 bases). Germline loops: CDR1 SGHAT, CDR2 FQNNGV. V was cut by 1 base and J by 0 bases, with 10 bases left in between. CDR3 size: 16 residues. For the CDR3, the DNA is TGTGCCAGCAGCTTAGTGCAGGACATCTCCTACAATGAGCAGTTCTTC. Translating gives CASSLVQDISYNEQFF.

The CDR3 DNA reads TGTGCCACCAGCAGAGATCGCCTTAGCGGGGGGCCTTCGAACACCGGGGAGCTGTTTTTT. Its translation: CATSRDRLSGGPSNTGELFF. The V gene is TRBV15, the J gene TRBJ2-2, with 10 bases identical to TRBD2. The trim removed 0 bases at V and 0 bases at J, leaving 10 bases unmatched. CDR1 and CDR2 (germline): LNHNV, YYDKDF (reference sequence). The CDR3 length is 20 residues.